The sequence of this T cell receptor (beta chain) was determined in a study of blood T cell repertoires in COVID-19. Study-wide background: COVID-19 samples collected from the United States, Italy and Spain covered acute and convalescent phases.

V dropped 4 bases and J dropped 3 bases, with 12 bases sitting between them. The CDR3 contains 14 residues. Germline CDR1 is MRHNA and CDR2 is SNTAGT. Source study methods: Reference gene primers were amplified, and this amplification served to estimate nucleated cell counts. The data were produced by immunoSEQ multiplex PCR, yet TCRdb's version contains in-frame clones alone and is incomplete. The V and J calls and clone size are taken from that table; D and trimming were inferred from the DNA. The repertoire consists of 180,000 or so clones, with about four fifths occurring once and the leading ten covering approximately 4%. The cohort comprised adults aged roughly 18 to 95 years residing in 20 to 30 US areas. Clinical history reported by participants formed the basis on which cohorts were assigned.

This sequence originates from a woman in her forties or fifties in a cohort exposed to, infected with or recovered from COVID-19 (not recorded which). V is TRBV6-4 and J is TRBJ2-5, with D possibly being TRBD1 (5 bases). The sample taken for sequencing was PBMCs or T cells enriched from blood (not recorded which). The CDR3 spells CASSVRQDKETQYF. The CDR3 DNA sequence: TGTGCCAGCAGTGTGCGGCAGGACAAAGAGACCCAGTACTTC.